The T cell receptor beta chain under discussion was sequenced for a study of beta chain features in type 1 diabetes. Study at large: Over all samples combined, about 100,000,000 sorted cells were examined.

Investigators reverse transcribed all isolated RNA, so they sequenced expressed TCRB transcripts. Measured with immunoSEQ multiplex PCR; TCRdb has only the in-frame clones, and not every one. The profile shows about 270,000 clones, 13% to 15% of them singletons. The authors took one heparinised blood draw, averaging about 110 mL, from each donor. Cells sorted by CD45RO/CCR7/CD25/CD127/CD95/CD27 comprised CD4+ naive, central memory, regulatory and stem cell-like memory cells. Study outcomes and limitations: TCRB CDR3 length was moderately but significantly reduced in all four CD4+ subsets of Type 1 diabetes patients. Insertions were fewer and deletions more numerous at VDJ junctions in type 1 diabetes patients.

This clone was seen only once. Its specificity is unknown. The source of this sequence is a man younger than 40 with type 1 diabetes. The sample was naive CD4+ T cells from blood.

Here the CDR3 DNA reads TGTGCCAGCAGTTCCCGTGTGGTGGAGGCAGATACGCAGTATTTT. Amino acids: CASSSRVVEADTQYF. The V call is TRBV28, the J call TRBJ2-3; maybe TRBD2 (5 bases). Trimming removed 4 bases at V and 4 bases at J, with 15 bases between. Germline V CDR1 and CDR2: MDHEN, SYDVKM. The CDR3 spans 15 residues.